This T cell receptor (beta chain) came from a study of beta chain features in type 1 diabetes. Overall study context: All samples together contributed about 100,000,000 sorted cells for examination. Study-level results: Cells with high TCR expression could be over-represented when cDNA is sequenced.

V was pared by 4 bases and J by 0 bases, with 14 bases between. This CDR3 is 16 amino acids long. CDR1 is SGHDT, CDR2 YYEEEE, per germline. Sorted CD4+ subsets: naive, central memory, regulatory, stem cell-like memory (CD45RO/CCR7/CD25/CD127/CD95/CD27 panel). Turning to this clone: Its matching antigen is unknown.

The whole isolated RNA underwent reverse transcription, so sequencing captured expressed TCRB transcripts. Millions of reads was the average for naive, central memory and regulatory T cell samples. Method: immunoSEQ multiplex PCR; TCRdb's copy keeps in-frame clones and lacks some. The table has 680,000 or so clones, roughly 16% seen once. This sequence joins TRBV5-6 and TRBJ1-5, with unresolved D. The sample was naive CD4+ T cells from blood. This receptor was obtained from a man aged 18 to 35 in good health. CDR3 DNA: TGTGCCAGCAGCGCAGGCCAGGTTTATAGCAATCAGCCCCAGCATTTT. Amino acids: CASSAGQVYSNQPQHF.